These 32 T cell receptor beta chains share one sample of origin, sequenced in a study of neurological immune-mediated disorders. TCRdb re-derived calls from the 5' RACE reads in MiXCR, one entry per CDR3 protein. The table shows about 30,000 distinct CDR3 sequences, with approximately 5% occurring only once. The sample comprised CD4+ T cells from blood. These receptors were taken from a woman between 50 and 59 years old in good health.

This clonotype showed up many times. The chain carries TRBV6-5 and TRBJ2-7, with D maybe TRBD2 (6 bases). Between the trimmed V and J ends, which lost 6 bases and 1 base, there was a span of 16 bases. Per the germline V gene, CDR1 is MNHEY and CDR2 is SVGAGI. The CDR3 is 15 residues long. The CDR3 bases are TGTGCCAGCAGCCCGAAGACTAGTCCTTCCTACGAGCAGTACTTC. Translation gives CASSPKTSPSYEQYF.

This clonotype was recorded at least ten times. This chain joins TRBV7-2 and TRBJ2-6; the D call may be TRBD1 or TRBD2 (5 bases each). This CDR3 has 17 residues. The V gene lost 3 bases and the J gene lost 0 bases, with 12 bases spanning the gap. CDR1 is SGHTA and CDR2 is FQGNSA in the germline V gene. DNA for the CDR3: TGTGCCAGCAGCTTTGGAGGACATTCCTCTGGGGCCAACGTCCTGACTTTC. Encoded protein: CASSFGGHSSGANVLTF.

This clonotype was observed many times. V gene TRBV29-1 combines with J gene TRBJ2-7; 7 bases line up with TRBD1. The CDR3 loop spans 13 amino acids. The J segment lost 5 bases and the V segment lost 6 bases, leaving 10 bases of the junction unmatched. Germline CDR1 is SQVTM and CDR2 is ANQGSEA. The chain's CDR3 is CSVETGFIHEQYF. The CDR3 nucleotides read TGCAGCGTGGAGACAGGGTTCATCCACGAGCAGTACTTC.

This clonotype has at least ten counts. The V call is TRBV18, the J call TRBJ2-2; tentative D call: TRBD1 (5 bases). Germline values: CDR1 KGHSH, CDR2 LQKENI. This CDR3 region has 15 residues. Trimming removed 2 bases at V and 8 bases at J, with 15 bases between. This CDR3 is CASSPITGLPGELFF. The CDR3 DNA is TGTGCCAGCTCACCAATAACAGGCCTACCTGGGGAGCTGTTTTTT.

Ten or more counts support this clonotype. The chain is built from TRBV14 and TRBJ1-4; no clear D. Trimming cost V 0 bases and J 4 bases, with 6 bases left between them. The CDR3 spans 14 residues. Germline V CDR1 and CDR2: SGHDN, FVKESK. CDR3: CASSQDLRNEKLFF. Here the CDR3 DNA reads TGTGCCAGCAGCCAAGATCTACGTAATGAAAAACTGTTTTTT.

The rearrangement links TRBV9 to TRBJ1-2; possibly TRBD1 for D (5 bases). The CDR3 totals 14 residues. Trimming took 4 bases from V and 2 from J, leaving 12 bases between them. Germline V CDR1 and CDR2: SGDLS, YYNGEE. CDR3 in amino acids: CASSPLAGNYGYTF. For the CDR3, the DNA is TGTGCCAGCAGCCCACTTGCAGGGAACTATGGCTACACCTTC.

By proportion, this clonotype is medium-sized. The chain joins TRBV7-2 to TRBJ2-7; 7 bases align to TRBD2. This CDR3 contains 14 residues. Germline V gene sequence: CDR1 SGHTA, CDR2 FQGNSA. V trimming: 0 bases; J trimming: 7 bases; junction bases outside the gene matches: 6. CDR3 region: CASSLAAGANEQYF. CDR3 coding DNA: TGTGCCAGCAGCTTAGCCGCGGGAGCGAATGAGCAGTACTTC.

This clonotype was seen repeatedly, ten times or more. The DNA is omitted, as the CDR3 cannot be located on it reliably, and the CDR3 follows TCRdb's listing. This chain's CDR3 is CASSSSGANYGYTF. V usage is TRBV27 and J usage is TRBJ1-2. CDR1 and CDR2 from the germline V gene are MNHEY and SMNVEV (reference sequence). From its first to its last residue, the CDR3 has 14 amino acids.

This clonotype was counted ten times or more. This chain uses TRBV20-1 with TRBJ1-4; maybe TRBD1 (5 bases). Germline values: CDR1 DFQATT, CDR2 SNEGSKA (reference sequence). With 3 bases removed from V and 5 bases from J, the gap between germline ends came to 10 bases. The CDR3 length is 13 residues. CDR3 bases: TGCAGTGCTAGCCCGCCAGGGAATGAAAAACTGTTTTTT. Protein sequence: CSASPPGNEKLFF.

This clonotype was found many times. This chain uses TRBV5-1 with TRBJ2-3; 8 nucleotides agree with TRBD2. The germline V gene encodes CDR1 SGHRS and CDR2 YFSETQ. The CDR3 has 17 residues. J was trimmed by 4 bases and V by 0 bases; bases with no gene match: 10. DNA of the CDR3: TGCGCCAGCAGCTTGGCGGGGGGGCTAGGTTGGTCAGATACGCAGTATTTT. Amino acid sequence: CASSLAGGLGWSDTQYF. The full variable domain, rest sourced from reference TRBV5-1 and TRBJ2-3, is KAGVTQTPRYLIKTRGQQVTLSCSPISGHRSVSWYQQTPGQGLQFLFEYFSETQRNKGNFPGRFSGRQFSNSRSEMNVSTLELGDSALYLCASSLAGGLGWSDTQYFGPGTRLTVL.

In this sample, this clonotype turned up many times. This chain joins TRBV20-1 and TRBJ1-6; 9 bases are shared with TRBD1. The V gene's germline CDR1 is DFQATT and CDR2 SNEGSKA (reference sequence). This CDR3 contains 15 residues. The J segment lost 5 bases and the V segment lost 3 bases, leaving 5 bases of the junction unmatched. The CDR3 spells CSARRDRVDNSPLHF. The CDR3 DNA sequence: TGCAGTGCTAGGAGGGACAGGGTGGATAATTCACCCCTCCACTTT.

This clonotype was observed many times. The chain is built from TRBV7-2 and TRBJ2-3; D is undetermined. CDR1 and CDR2 (germline): SGHTA, FQGNSA. CDR3 length: 14 residues. V was trimmed by 6 bases and J by 1 base, leaving 11 bases between them. The CDR3 is CASSLLRGTDTQYF. CDR3 DNA sequence: TGTGCCAGCAGTTTACTCCGGGGCACAGATACGCAGTATTTT.

Many counts were recorded for this clonotype. The chain carries TRBV29-1 and TRBJ2-3, with TRBD2 matching 9 bases. The CDR3 loop spans 15 amino acids. Germline CDR1 reads SQVTM; CDR2 reads ANQGSEA. V dropped 4 bases and J dropped 3; count of bases not matched to a gene: 8. The CDR3 sequence: CSVGDLAGLTDTQYF. The DNA for the CDR3 is TGCAGCGTTGGGGATCTAGCGGGGTTAACAGATACGCAGTATTTT.

This clonotype has a count of ten or more. V gene TRBV5-1 combines with J gene TRBJ1-3; 7 nucleotides match TRBD1. The CDR3 length is 15 residues. The ends lost 4 bases at V and 1 base at J; junction bases unmatched: 5. In germline, CDR1 is SGHRS, CDR2 YFSETQ. This chain's CDR3 is CASSRDSISGNTIYF. DNA of the CDR3: TGCGCCAGCAGCAGGGACAGCATTTCTGGAAACACCATATATTTT.

This clonotype turned up a few times. V gene TRBV5-1 combines with J gene TRBJ2-6; TRBD1 is a possible D gene (5 bases). The V and J ends lost 4 bases and 4 bases respectively, with 6 bases between them. Germline V lookup: CDR1 SGHRS, CDR2 YFSETQ. The CDR3 loop spans 13 amino acids. The DNA for the CDR3 is TGCGCCAGCAGCCGGACAGGGGCCAACGTCCTGACTTTC. Its protein product is CASSRTGANVLTF.

This clonotype was observed at least ten times. The CDR3 here is CSASRDLGNTIYF. DNA for the CDR3: TGCAGCGCCTCCCGGGACCTCGGAAACACCATATATTTT. This chain uses TRBV29-1 with TRBJ1-3, with D tentatively TRBD1 (5 bases). V was clipped by 7 bases and J by 4 bases, with 14 bases between them. The CDR3 length is 13 residues. Germline V lookup: CDR1 SQVTM, CDR2 ANQGSEA.

This clonotype came up many times. The chain has TRBV5-6 and TRBJ2-5; no clear D. Germline assignment: CDR1 SGHDT and CDR2 YYEEEE. The CDR3 length is 14 residues. The V and J ends lost 1 base and 0 bases respectively, with 7 bases between them. The CDR3 DNA sequence: TGTGCCAGCAGCTTGCAGAGATACCAAGAGACCCAGTACTTC. This codes for CASSLQRYQETQYF. Combining the CDR3 with reference TRBV5-6 and TRBJ2-5 gives the whole variable domain DAGVTQSPTHLIKTRGQQVTLRCSPKSGHDTVSWYQQALGQGPQFIFQYYEEEERQRGNFPDRFSGHQFPNYSSELNVNALLLGDSALYLCASSLQRYQETQYFGPGTRLLVL.

This clonotype has a count of ten or more. The chain is built from TRBV5-8 and TRBJ2-3, with D maybe TRBD2 (6 bases). The CDR3 totals 14 residues. Per germline, CDR1 SGHTS and CDR2 YDEGEE. The germline V and J ends were trimmed by 4 bases and 3 bases, with 12 bases remaining between them. The CDR3 DNA reads TGTGCCAGCAGCCACCGGGGGAATACAGATACGCAGTATTTT. It codes for CASSHRGNTDTQYF.

There are many counts of this clonotype. This rearrangement joins TRBV7-2 to TRBJ2-7; 9 bases match TRBD1. The V gene end was trimmed by 3 bases and the J gene end by 4 bases; junction bases not matched to a gene: 7. CDR3 length: 15 amino acids. Germline values: CDR1 SGHTA, CDR2 FQGNSA. DNA for the CDR3: TGTGCCAGCAGCTTCTATCCCGGGACAGGGTACGAGCAGTACTTC. Protein product: CASSFYPGTGYEQYF.

The CDR3 is CASSFQSGGSSDTQYF. The CDR3 DNA reads TGCGCCAGCAGCTTTCAGAGCGGGGGCTCCTCCGATACGCAGTATTTT. This chain joins TRBV5-1 and TRBJ2-3; TRBD2 matches 8 bases. CDR1 is SGHRS, CDR2 YFSETQ, per germline. The length of the CDR3 is 16 residues. Trimming at V came to 2 bases and at J to 6 bases, leaving 11 bases not matched to a gene.

By share of the sample, this clonotype is medium-sized. V is TRBV28 and J is TRBJ1-1; 9 bases align to TRBD1. The germline V gene encodes CDR1 MDHEN and CDR2 SYDVKM. The CDR3 is 14 amino acids. After removal of 6 bases from V and 5 bases from J, the junction contained 7 bases not matched to a gene. CDR3: CASSQDRGKTEAFF. In nucleotides, the CDR3 is TGTGCCAGCAGCCAGGACAGGGGAAAGACTGAAGCTTTCTTT.

This clonotype showed up many times. The chain combines TRBV9 with TRBJ1-3; D unclear. The V gene's germline CDR1 is SGDLS and CDR2 YYNGEE. Deletions cut 0 bases from V and 0 bases from J, with 4 bases between. The CDR3 has 14 amino acids. The CDR3 protein is CASSVGSSGNTIYF. CDR3 in DNA: TGTGCCAGCAGCGTAGGATCCTCTGGAAACACCATATATTTT. Full variable domain (outside the CDR3, taken from reference TRBV9 and TRBJ1-3): DSGVTQTPKHLITATGQRVTLRCSPRSGDLSVYWYQQSLDQGLQFLIQYYNGEERAKGNILERFSAQQFPDLHSELNLSSLELGDSALYFCASSVGSSGNTIYFGEGSWLTVV.

This clonotype has ten or more counts. The V call is TRBV6-2 or TRBV6-3, the J call TRBJ2-1, with 9 nucleotides matching TRBD2. Germline loops: CDR1 MNHEY, CDR2 SVGEGT. The V segment lost 8 bases and the J segment 13 bases; nucleotides outside the gene matches: 15. The CDR3 runs to 14 residues. In DNA, the CDR3 is TGTGCCAGCGGCCCGGGACTAGCAGGGCCCGGCCAGTTCTTC. Residues: CASGPGLAGPGQFF.

This clonotype has at least ten counts. The rearrangement uses TRBV11-3 and TRBJ2-1; D is ambiguous. Germline CDR1 SGHNT, CDR2 YENEEA. V was cut by 0 bases and J by 1 base, with 10 bases left in between. The length of the CDR3 is 16 residues. DNA of the CDR3: TGTGCCAGCAGCTTAGATTCGAGCTTATCCTACAATGAGCAGTTCTTC. Translation gives CASSLDSSLSYNEQFF.

This clonotype was seen repeatedly, ten times or more. The chain links TRBV5-1 to TRBJ2-1, with D unresolved. CDR3 length equals 16 residues. From germline, CDR1 is SGHRS and CDR2 YFSETQ. Trimming took 0 bases from V and 3 from J, leaving 13 bases between them. The chain's CDR3 is CASSLGLLSVYNEQFF. CDR3 nucleotides: TGCGCCAGCAGCTTGGGACTCCTTTCTGTCTACAATGAGCAGTTCTTC.

This clonotype has at least ten counts. This rearrangement joins TRBV6-5 to TRBJ2-7, with 10 positions matching TRBD1. V shed 8 bases, J shed 2 bases, and the junction held 9 bases outside the gene matches. Germline loops: CDR1 MNHEY, CDR2 SVGAGI. The CDR3 extends over 15 amino acids. As DNA, the CDR3 is TGTGCCAGCTCATACAGGGGACAGGGGACCTACGAGCAGTACTTC. It is translated as CASSYRGQGTYEQYF.

This clonotype was seen repeatedly, ten times or more. V and J are TRBV7-3 and TRBJ2-3, with 7 bases identical to TRBD1. Germline CDR1 reads SGHTA; CDR2 reads FQGTGA. With 5 bases clipped from V and 5 bases from J, the junction kept 7 bases outside the gene matches. The CDR3 sequence is 14 residues long. The CDR3 DNA follows: TGTGCCAGCAGCACCCGACAGGGAAGAGATACGCAGTATTTT. This sequence encodes CASSTRQGRDTQYF. The complete variable domain, with remaining parts taken from reference TRBV7-3 and TRBJ2-3, reads GAGVSQTPSNKVTEKGKYVELRCDPISGHTALYWYRQSLGQGPEFLIYFQGTGAADDSGLPNDRFFAVRPEGSVSTLKIQRTERGDSAVYLCASSTRQGRDTQYFGPGTRLTVL.

In its sample, this clonotype was seen many times. The chain employs TRBV20-1 and TRBJ1-5; perhaps TRBD1 as D (5 bases). Germline V gene lookup returns CDR1 DFQATT and CDR2 SNEGSKA (reference sequence). Trimming cost V 0 bases and J 3 bases, with 9 bases left between them. The CDR3 is 14 residues long. Here the CDR3 reads CSARDRGYNQPQHF. For the CDR3, the DNA is TGCAGTGCTAGAGATCGGGGCTACAATCAGCCCCAGCATTTT.

This clonotype was counted ten times or more. One end of the junction does not line up with germline, which may come from a read error. The chain carries TRBV27 and TRBJ1-2; D unresolved. Looked up from germline, CDR1 is MNHEY and CDR2 is SMNVEV (reference sequence). This CDR3 has 12 amino acids. CDR3 loop: CASSLLARIQPF. DNA for the CDR3: TGTGCCAGCAGTTTATTAGCCAGGATCCAGCCGTTC.

In this sample, this clonotype turned up many times. The chain uses TRBV28 and TRBJ1-1, with D tentatively TRBD1 (5 bases). This CDR3 is 14 amino acids long. The V gene lost 7 bases and the J gene lost 4 bases, with 16 bases spanning the gap. Germline CDR1 MDHEN, CDR2 SYDVKM. DNA for the CDR3: TGTGCCAGCACCTTATCGGGGGGGGGCACTGAAGCTTTCTTT. This sequence encodes CASTLSGGGTEAFF.

This clonotype was detected many times. V is TRBV21-1 and J is TRBJ2-1; TRBD2 is the table's D call, not checked against the DNA. TRBV21-1 is termed a pseudogene. The CDR3 consists of 15 residues. CDR3: CASSNKLGGSWTAFF. CDR3 DNA: TGTGCCAGCAGCAACAAGCTTGGCGGGAGTTGGACGGCGTTCTTC.

By sample fraction, this clonotype is medium-sized (0.01 to 0.1%). The chain joins TRBV9 to TRBJ2-1, with 14 bases that match TRBD2. The length of the CDR3 is 15 residues. CDR1 SGDLS and CDR2 YYNGEE come from the germline V gene. The trim removed 4 bases at V and 9 bases at J, leaving 6 bases unmatched. The CDR3 DNA follows: TGTGCCAGCAGCACTGGACTAGCGGGGGGAGTTGAGCAGTTCTTC. Translating it yields CASSTGLAGGVEQFF.